The 18 T cell receptor beta chains given below trace back to one sample, sequenced in a study of shared clonotypes between healthy human individuals. Profiling relied on immunoSEQ multiplex PCR, and the TCRdb table lists in-frame clones only, not all of them. The repertoire consists of hundreds of thousands of clones, with over 60% occurring once and the leading ten covering around 12%. The sample comprised PBMCs. These receptors were collected from a woman in her thirties or forties in good health. Some clones in this sample may be carry-over from other donors' samples.

With regard to this clone: The germline gene is not matched at one end of the junction; a read error may be the cause. V and J are TRBV28 and TRBJ2-6; 10 bases agree with TRBD2. This CDR3 has 16 residues. Germline V CDR1 and CDR2: MDHEN, SYDVKM. CDR3 in amino acids: CASRLAGSSGANVPTF. The DNA for the CDR3 is TGTGCCAGCAGACTAGCGGGAAGCTCTGGGGCCAACGTCCCGACTTTC.

The V and J genes are TRBV30 and TRBJ2-4, with unresolved D. CDR1 is GTSNPN and CDR2 is SVGIG in the germline V gene (reference sequence). The V end lost 0 bases, the J end lost 3 bases, and 12 bases lay between the germline ends. The CDR3 spans 15 residues. In DNA form, the CDR3 reads TGTGCCTGGAGTGTAGGGCGTTCAGGCAAAAACATTCAGTACTTC. Its translation is CAWSVGRSGKNIQYF.

In its sample, this clone was seen many times. The sample carries other DNA sequences with the same CDR3. The V gene is TRBV6-4, the J gene TRBJ2-3; TRBD2 might be the D (6 bases). The V end lost 3 bases, the J end lost 0 bases, and 13 bases lay between the germline ends. CDR1 and CDR2 from the germline V gene are MRHNA and SNTAGT. This CDR3 spans 16 amino acids. CDR3 in amino acids: CASSDSSAASTDTQYF. CDR3 DNA sequence: TGTGCCAGCAGTGATTCTAGCGCCGCTAGCACAGATACGCAGTATTTT.

The chain uses TRBV19 and TRBJ1-2; a weak D match, TRBD1 (5 bases). The CDR3 runs to 12 residues. Trimming stripped 8 bases from V and 8 bases from J, with 15 bases between. Germline loops: CDR1 LNHDA, CDR2 SQIVND (reference sequence). Here the CDR3 reads CASYRDLDGYTF. The CDR3 DNA is TGTGCCAGTTACCGGGACCTAGACGGCTACACCTTC.

A few counts support this clone. The gene calls are TRBV5-1 and TRBJ2-5; tentative D call: TRBD1 (6 bases). With 6 bases removed from V and 2 bases from J, the gap between germline ends came to 17 bases. CDR3 length: 15 amino acids. Germline CDR1 and CDR2: SGHRS and YFSETQ. CDR3 DNA: TGCGCCAGCACCCCACAGGGCGGTTTTCAAGAGACCCAGTACTTC. Amino acids: CASTPQGGFQETQYF. Full variable domain (missing parts from reference TRBV5-1 and TRBJ2-5): KAGVTQTPRYLIKTRGQQVTLSCSPISGHRSVSWYQQTPGQGLQFLFEYFSETQRNKGNFPGRFSGRQFSNSRSEMNVSTLELGDSALYLCASTPQGGFQETQYFGPGTRLLVL.

The V and J genes are TRBV4-1 and TRBJ2-3, with TRBD2 identical over 7 bases. The J segment lost 4 bases and the V segment lost 0 bases, leaving 7 bases of the junction unmatched. This CDR3 has 16 amino acids. Per the germline V gene, CDR1 is MGHRA and CDR2 is YSYEKL. The CDR3, as DNA: TGCGCCAGCAGCCAAGACGCGGGAGTCCGTGCAGATACGCAGTATTTT. The encoded protein is CASSQDAGVRADTQYF.

This clone was picked up many times. The chain carries TRBV9 and TRBJ2-1, with D tentatively TRBD2 (6 bases). V lost 4 bases and J 10 bases, leaving 18 bases between the germline ends. This CDR3 contains 14 residues. CDR1 is SGDLS and CDR2 is YYNGEE in the germline V gene. CDR3 coding DNA: TGTGCCAGCAGCTCATTTAGGGGAGGTGAAGAGCAGTTCTTC. Translating it yields CASSSFRGGEEQFF. The full variable domain, its missing parts supplied by reference TRBV9 and TRBJ2-1, is DSGVTQTPKHLITATGQRVTLRCSPRSGDLSVYWYQQSLDQGLQFLIQYYNGEERAKGNILERFSAQQFPDLHSELNLSSLELGDSALYFCASSSFRGGEEQFFGPGTRLTVL.

This chain connects TRBV28 to TRBJ1-1, with 7 bases lining up with TRBD1. CDR1 and CDR2 (germline): MDHEN, SYDVKM. The junction had 5 bases not matched to a gene; V was cut back by 3 bases and J by 4 bases. This CDR3 region has 14 residues. CDR3 DNA: TGTGCCAGCAGTTTCCCCGGGACAGCCACTGAAGCTTTCTTT. Protein: CASSFPGTATEAFF.

The chain couples TRBV19 to TRBJ1-1, with 9 nucleotides matching TRBD1. CDR1 and CDR2 from the germline V gene are LNHDA and SQIVND (reference sequence). The ends lost 5 bases at V and 1 base at J; junction bases unmatched: 8. There are 16 residues in the CDR3. The CDR3 DNA reads as TGTGCCAGTAGTCCCATACCGGGACAGGGGAACACTGAAGCTTTCTTT. Translation gives CASSPIPGQGNTEAFF.

This clone showed up just a few times. It may be a read error: a sequence one base away is much more abundant. This sample includes further DNA sequences coding for the same CDR3. CDR3 loop: CAWSGVGMWAGYTF. The CDR3 coding sequence is TGCGCCTGGAGTGGTGTCGGGATGTGGGCGGGCTACACCTTC. The genes are TRBV30 and TRBJ1-2; no definite D call. CDR1 is GTSNPN and CDR2 is SVGIG in the germline V gene (reference sequence). The CDR3 contains 14 residues.

The rearrangement uses TRBV27 and TRBJ2-7; TRBD2 matches 11 bases. This CDR3 has 14 residues. Per the germline V gene, CDR1 is MNHEY and CDR2 is SMNVEV (reference sequence). V gave up 8 bases and J gave up 3 bases; unmatched junction bases: 6. The CDR3 protein is CASGTSGRVYEQYF. CDR3 sequence (DNA): TGTGCCAGCGGAACTAGCGGGAGAGTCTACGAGCAGTACTTC.

V usage is TRBV4-1 and J usage is TRBJ1-1, with 7 bases fitting TRBD1. CDR1 is MGHRA, CDR2 YSYEKL, per germline. The length of the CDR3 is 14 residues. V dropped 4 bases and J dropped 4; count of bases not matched to a gene: 6. The CDR3: CASSRATGPTEAFF. For the CDR3, the DNA is TGCGCCAGCAGCCGAGCGACAGGGCCCACTGAAGCTTTCTTT.

This clone was counted between two and nine times. The chain couples TRBV7-3 to TRBJ1-2, with D possibly matching TRBD1 (6 bases). This CDR3 contains 15 residues. Germline CDR1 SGHTA, CDR2 FQGTGA. V lost 5 bases and J 4 bases, leaving 17 bases between the germline ends. The CDR3 reads CASSLHPDRPYGYTF. The CDR3 DNA follows: TGTGCCAGCAGCCTCCACCCCGACAGGCCCTATGGCTACACCTTC.

This chain uses TRBV2 with TRBJ2-7, with 8 bases lining up with TRBD1. J gave up 4 bases and V 6 bases, and 14 bases lay outside the gene matches. The length of the CDR3 is 16 residues. Germline V gene lookup returns CDR1 SNHLY and CDR2 FYNNEI. DNA of the CDR3: TGTGCCAGCAGATGGACAGGGTCGTTGGCGAATTACGAGCAGTACTTC. Translation: CASRWTGSLANYEQYF.

This clone is a singleton in its sample. The rearrangement uses TRBV4-2 and TRBJ2-7; D not resolved. V was clipped by 1 base and J by 0 bases, with 10 bases between them. The length of the CDR3 is 15 residues. The germline V gene has CDR1 LGHNA and CDR2 YNFKEQ. CDR3 in amino acids: CASSQVDGYSYEQYF. CDR3 DNA sequence: TGTGCCAGCAGCCAAGTGGACGGATACTCCTACGAGCAGTACTTC.

The V and J genes are TRBV4-3 and TRBJ1-4; 11 bases match TRBD1. The trim removed 3 bases at V and 5 bases at J, leaving 2 bases unmatched. The CDR3 contains 15 residues. Germline CDR1 is LGHNA and CDR2 is YSLEER. In DNA, the CDR3 is TGCGCCAGCAGCCAGGACAGGGGGCAAAATGAAAAACTGTTTTTT. Its protein is CASSQDRGQNEKLFF.

The V call is TRBV19, the J call TRBJ1-1; D ambiguous. The CDR3 has 13 amino acids. Germline loops: CDR1 LNHDA, CDR2 SQIVND (reference sequence). The V end was cut by 9 bases, the J end by 1 base, with 12 bases between. The CDR3 nucleotides read TGTGCCAGCACTTCAACAGCGAACACTGAAGCTTTCTTT. This translates into CASTSTANTEAFF.

V gene TRBV2 combines with J gene TRBJ2-2; 10 nucleotides align to TRBD2. The J segment lost 2 bases and the V segment lost 8 bases, leaving 5 bases of the junction unmatched. Germline CDR1 reads SNHLY; CDR2 reads FYNNEI. The CDR3 length is 15 residues. The CDR3, as DNA: TGTGCCAGCGGATGGACTAGCGGTAACACCGGGGAGCTGTTTTTT. Amino acid sequence: CASGWTSGNTGELFF.